The T cell receptor beta chain described here comes from a study of blood T cell repertoires in COVID-19. Looking at the study overall: T cells, B-cell-depleted T cells, or PBMCs provided the cDNA or gDNA that served as material.

Per the authors' pipeline: Reference gene primer amplification gave estimated nucleated cell counts. Only in-frame clones appear in the TCRdb table, and some are missing; sequencing was by immunoSEQ multiplex PCR. V, J and clone size are taken as reported in that table, and D and trimming were inferred from the DNA itself. The repertoire holds around 160,000 clones, 75% to 85% seen once, with 7.5% to 9.5% in the top ten. The CDR3 extends over 13 amino acids. J gave up 1 base and V 6 bases, and 2 bases lay outside the gene matches. Germline V CDR1 and CDR2: ENHRY, SYGVKD. Sequenced sample: peripheral blood. The clonotype originates from a human donor with acute or convalescent COVID-19. The donor label of this sample is uncertain. The chain joins TRBV10-3 to TRBJ1-1; 7 bases line up with TRBD1. The CDR3 bases are TGTGCCATCAGCCGGGACAGGAACACTGAAGCTTTCTTT. Translating gives CAISRDRNTEAFF.